This T cell receptor (beta chain) appears in the sequencing data of a study of cytomegalovirus exposure and HLA in healthy donors. Study background: For the 300 to 450 genotyped donors, 75% to 90% fell within the Caucasian-associated ancestry cluster.

13 Jbeta primers and 60 Vbeta primers were used for the PCR. In the authors' workflow: As a later analysis found, there were 70 million to 90 million unique TCR beta chains, of which 8.5 million to 13 million were shared. Here immunoSEQ multiplex PCR was the method, and the copy in TCRdb shows in-frame clones only, minus some. V and J calls and clone size are those listed in that table; D and trimming were worked out from the DNA. The data hold 200,000 or so clones, with more than 65% observed a single time. Findings and limits, study-wide: A later analysis found that most CMV-associated TCR beta chains appeared HLA-restricted. The authors later found HLA-associated TCR beta chains more clonally expanded than equally common others.

Details on this clone: Its cognate antigen is unknown.

V shed 9 bases and J 4 bases; nucleotides not matched to a gene: 0. Germline lookup yields CDR1 ENHRY and CDR2 SYGVKD. The length of the CDR3 is 12 residues. Sequencing input: PBMCs. The chain has TRBV10-3 and TRBJ2-3; 11 positions agree with TRBD2. This clonotype originated in a woman in her 30s in good health and CMV-seropositive. CDR3 residues: CAISGGADTQYF. DNA of the CDR3: TGTGCCATTAGCGGGGGGGCAGATACGCAGTATTTT.